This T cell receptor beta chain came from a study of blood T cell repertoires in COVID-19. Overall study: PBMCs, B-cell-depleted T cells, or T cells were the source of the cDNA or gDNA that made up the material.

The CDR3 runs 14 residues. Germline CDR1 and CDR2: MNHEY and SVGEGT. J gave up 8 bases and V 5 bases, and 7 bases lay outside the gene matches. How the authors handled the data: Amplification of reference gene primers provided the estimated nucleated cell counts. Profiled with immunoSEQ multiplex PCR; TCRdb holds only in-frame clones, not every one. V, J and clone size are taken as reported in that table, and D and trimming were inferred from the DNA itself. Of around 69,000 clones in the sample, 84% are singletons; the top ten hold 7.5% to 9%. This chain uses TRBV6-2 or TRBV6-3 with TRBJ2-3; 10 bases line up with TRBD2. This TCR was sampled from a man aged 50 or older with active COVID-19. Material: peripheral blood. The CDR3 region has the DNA TGTGCCAGCAGTCAACGGAGCGGGGGGGGTACGCAGTATTTT. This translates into CASSQRSGGGTQYF.